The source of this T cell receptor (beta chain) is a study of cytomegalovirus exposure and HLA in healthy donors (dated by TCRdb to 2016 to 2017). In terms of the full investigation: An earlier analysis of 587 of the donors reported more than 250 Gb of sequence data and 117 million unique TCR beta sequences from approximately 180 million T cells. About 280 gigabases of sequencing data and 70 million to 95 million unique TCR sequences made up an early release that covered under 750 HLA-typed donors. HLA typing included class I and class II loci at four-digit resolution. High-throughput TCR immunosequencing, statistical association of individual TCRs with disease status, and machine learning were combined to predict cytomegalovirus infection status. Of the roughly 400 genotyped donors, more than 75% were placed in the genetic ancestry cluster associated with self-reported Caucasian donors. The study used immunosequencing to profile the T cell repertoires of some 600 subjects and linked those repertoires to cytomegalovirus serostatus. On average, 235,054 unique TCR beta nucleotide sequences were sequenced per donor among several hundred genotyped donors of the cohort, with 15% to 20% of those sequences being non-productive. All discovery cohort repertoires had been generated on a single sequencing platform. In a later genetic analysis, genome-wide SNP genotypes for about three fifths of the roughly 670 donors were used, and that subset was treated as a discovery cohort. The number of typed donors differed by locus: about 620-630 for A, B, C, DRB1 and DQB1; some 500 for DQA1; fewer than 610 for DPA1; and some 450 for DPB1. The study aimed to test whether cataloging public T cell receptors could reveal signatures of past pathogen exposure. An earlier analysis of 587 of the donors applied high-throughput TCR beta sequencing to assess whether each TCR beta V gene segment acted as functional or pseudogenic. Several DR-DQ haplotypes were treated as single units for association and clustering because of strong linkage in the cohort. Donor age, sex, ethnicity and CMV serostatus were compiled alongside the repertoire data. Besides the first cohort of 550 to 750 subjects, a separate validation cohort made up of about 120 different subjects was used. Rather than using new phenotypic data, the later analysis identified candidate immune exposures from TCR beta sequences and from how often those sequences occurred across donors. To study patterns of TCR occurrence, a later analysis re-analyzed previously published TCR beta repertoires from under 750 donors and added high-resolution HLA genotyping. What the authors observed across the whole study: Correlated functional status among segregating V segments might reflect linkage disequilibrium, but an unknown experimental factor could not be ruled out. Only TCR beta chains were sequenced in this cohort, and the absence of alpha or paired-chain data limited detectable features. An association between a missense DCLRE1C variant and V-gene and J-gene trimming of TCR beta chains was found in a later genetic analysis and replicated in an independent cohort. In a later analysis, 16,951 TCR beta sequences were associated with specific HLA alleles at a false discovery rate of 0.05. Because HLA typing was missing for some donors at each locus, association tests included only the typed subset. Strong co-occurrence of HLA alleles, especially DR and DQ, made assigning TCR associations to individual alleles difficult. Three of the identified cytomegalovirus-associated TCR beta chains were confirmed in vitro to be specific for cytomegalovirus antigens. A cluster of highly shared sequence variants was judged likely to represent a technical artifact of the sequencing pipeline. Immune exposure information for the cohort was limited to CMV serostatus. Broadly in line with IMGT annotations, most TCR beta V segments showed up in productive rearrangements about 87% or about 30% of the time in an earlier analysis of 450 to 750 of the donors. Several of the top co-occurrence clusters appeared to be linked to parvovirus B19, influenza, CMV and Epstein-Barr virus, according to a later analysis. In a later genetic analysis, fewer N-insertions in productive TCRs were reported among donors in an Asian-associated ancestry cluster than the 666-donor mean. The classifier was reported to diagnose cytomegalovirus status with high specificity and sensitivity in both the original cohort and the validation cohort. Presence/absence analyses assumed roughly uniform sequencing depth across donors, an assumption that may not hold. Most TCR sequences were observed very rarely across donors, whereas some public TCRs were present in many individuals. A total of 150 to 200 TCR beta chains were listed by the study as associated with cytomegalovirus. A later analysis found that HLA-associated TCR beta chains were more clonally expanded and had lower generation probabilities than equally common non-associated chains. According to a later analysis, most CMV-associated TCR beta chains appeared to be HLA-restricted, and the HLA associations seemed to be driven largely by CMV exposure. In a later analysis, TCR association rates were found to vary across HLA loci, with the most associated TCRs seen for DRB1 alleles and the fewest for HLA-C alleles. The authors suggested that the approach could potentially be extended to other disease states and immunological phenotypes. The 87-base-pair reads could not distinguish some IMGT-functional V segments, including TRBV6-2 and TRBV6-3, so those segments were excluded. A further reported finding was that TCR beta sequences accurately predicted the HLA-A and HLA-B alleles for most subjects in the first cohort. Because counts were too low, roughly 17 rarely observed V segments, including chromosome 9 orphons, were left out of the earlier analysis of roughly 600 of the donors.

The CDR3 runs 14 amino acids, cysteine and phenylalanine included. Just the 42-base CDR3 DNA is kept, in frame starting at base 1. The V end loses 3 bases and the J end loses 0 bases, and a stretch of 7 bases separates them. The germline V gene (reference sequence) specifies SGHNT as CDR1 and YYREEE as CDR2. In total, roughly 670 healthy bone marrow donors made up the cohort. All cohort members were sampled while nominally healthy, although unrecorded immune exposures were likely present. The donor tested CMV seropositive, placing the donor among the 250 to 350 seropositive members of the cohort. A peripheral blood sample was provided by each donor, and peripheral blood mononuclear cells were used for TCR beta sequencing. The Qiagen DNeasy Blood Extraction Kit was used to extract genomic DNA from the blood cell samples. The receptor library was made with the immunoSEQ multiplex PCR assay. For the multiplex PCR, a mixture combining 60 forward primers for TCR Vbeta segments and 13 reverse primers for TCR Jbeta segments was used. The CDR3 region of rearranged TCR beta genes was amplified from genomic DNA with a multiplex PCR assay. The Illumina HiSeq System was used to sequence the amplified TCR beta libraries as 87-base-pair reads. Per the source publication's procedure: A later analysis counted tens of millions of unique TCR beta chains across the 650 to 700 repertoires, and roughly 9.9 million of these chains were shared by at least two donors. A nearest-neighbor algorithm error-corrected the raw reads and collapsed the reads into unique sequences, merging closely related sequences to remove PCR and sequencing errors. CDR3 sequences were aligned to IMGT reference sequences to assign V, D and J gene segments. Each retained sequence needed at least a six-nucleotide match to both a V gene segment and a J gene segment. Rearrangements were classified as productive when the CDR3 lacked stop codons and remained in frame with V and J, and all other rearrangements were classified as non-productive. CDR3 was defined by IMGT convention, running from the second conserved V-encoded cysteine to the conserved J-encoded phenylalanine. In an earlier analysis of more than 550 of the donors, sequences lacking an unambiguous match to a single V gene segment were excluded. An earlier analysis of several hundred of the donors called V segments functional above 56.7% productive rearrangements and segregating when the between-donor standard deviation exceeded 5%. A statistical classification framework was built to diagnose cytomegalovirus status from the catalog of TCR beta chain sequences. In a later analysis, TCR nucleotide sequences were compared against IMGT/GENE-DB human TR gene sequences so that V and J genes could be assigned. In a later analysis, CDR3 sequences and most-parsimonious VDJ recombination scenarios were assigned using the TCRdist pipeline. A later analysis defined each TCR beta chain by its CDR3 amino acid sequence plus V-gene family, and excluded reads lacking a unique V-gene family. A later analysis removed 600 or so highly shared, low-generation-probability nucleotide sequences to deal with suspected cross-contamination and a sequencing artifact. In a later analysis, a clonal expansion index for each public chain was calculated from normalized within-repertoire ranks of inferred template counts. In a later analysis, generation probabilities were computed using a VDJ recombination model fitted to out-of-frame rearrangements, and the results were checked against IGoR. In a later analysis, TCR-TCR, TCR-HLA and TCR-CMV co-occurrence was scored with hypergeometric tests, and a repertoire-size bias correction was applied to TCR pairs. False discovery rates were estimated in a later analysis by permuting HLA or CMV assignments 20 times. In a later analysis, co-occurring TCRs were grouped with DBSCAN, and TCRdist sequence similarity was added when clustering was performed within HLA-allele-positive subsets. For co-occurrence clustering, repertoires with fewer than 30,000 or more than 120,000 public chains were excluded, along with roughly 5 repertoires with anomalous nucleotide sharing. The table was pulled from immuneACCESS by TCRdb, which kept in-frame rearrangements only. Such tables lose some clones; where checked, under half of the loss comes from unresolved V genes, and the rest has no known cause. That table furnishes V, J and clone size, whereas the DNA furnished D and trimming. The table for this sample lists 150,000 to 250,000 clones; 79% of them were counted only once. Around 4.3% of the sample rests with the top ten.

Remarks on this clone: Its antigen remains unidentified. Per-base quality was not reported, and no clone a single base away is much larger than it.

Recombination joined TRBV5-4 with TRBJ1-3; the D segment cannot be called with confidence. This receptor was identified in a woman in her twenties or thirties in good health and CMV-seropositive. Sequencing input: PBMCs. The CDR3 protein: CASSYVGSGNTIYF. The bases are TGTGCCAGCAGCTACGTCGGCTCTGGAAACACCATATATTTT. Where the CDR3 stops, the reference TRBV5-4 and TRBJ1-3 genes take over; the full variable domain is ETGVTQSPTHLIKTRGQQVTLRCSSQSGHNTVSWYQQALGQGPQFIFQYYREEENGRGNFPPRFSGLQFPNYSSELNVNALELDDSALYLCASSYVGSGNTIYFGEGSWLTVV.